The rows below give T cell receptor beta chains drawn from one sample of a study of T cell responses to AZD1222 COVID-19 vaccine. TCRdb's copy holds only in-frame clones and misses some; the assay was immunoSEQ multiplex PCR. The table lists 150,000 to 200,000 clones, approximately 89% of them singletons, with 1% to 1.5% in the top ten. The input for sequencing was peripheral blood, taken 28 days after the second AZD1222 dose. The receptors come from an adult who received the AZD1222 COVID-19 vaccine. Each CDR3 is given with its conserved first and last residue. A D gene is named only where the DNA matches it firmly. Expanded clones are given a class, and other clones once, few, many or no size at all.

v_call	d_call	j_call	clone_size	cdr3_nt	cdr3_aa
TRBV11-3	-	TRBJ2-2	-	TGTGCCAGCAGCCCCACCACGAGTACCGGGGAGCTGTTTTTT	CASSPTTSTGELFF
TRBV2	-	TRBJ1-6	-	TGTGCCAGCAGTGAGACAGGTCGCAGCTCCTATAATTCACCCCTCCACTTT	CASSETGRSSYNSPLHF
TRBV5-5	-	TRBJ2-7	-	TGTGCCAGCGGTAAAACAGCCTACGAGCAGTACTTC	CASGKTAYEQYF
TRBV2	-	TRBJ2-5	-	TGTGCCAGCAGTGAAGGGGGAGAGACCCAGTACTTC	CASSEGGETQYF
TRBV7-2	-	TRBJ2-7	-	TGTGCCAGCAGGAGGGAGACGGTCGACGAGCAGTACTTC	CASRRETVDEQYF
TRBV19	TRBD1	TRBJ1-1	-	TGTGCCAGTAGTATGATAGGGACAGGCCCGGATGAAGCTTTCTTT	CASSMIGTGPDEAFF
TRBV27	TRBD1	TRBJ1-1	-	TGTGCCAGCATGAGGACAGGGATGAACACTGAAGCTTTCTTT	CASMRTGMNTEAFF
TRBV2	-	TRBJ1-1	-	TGTGCCAGGGGGAGGGATATGAACACTGAAGCTTTCTTT	CARGRDMNTEAFF
TRBV5-6	-	TRBJ2-6	-	TGTGCCAGCAGCTTGGGAGCAGGGGATATGAGGGGGGCCAACGTCCTGACTTTC	CASSLGAGDMRGANVLTF
TRBV6-4	-	TRBJ2-7	-	TGTGCCAGCAGCCTACACGGGGAGGACGAGCAGTACTTC	CASSLHGEDEQYF
TRBV19	-	TRBJ2-3	once	TGTGCCAGTAGTACCCACTCGGAGGGCACAGATACGCAGTATTTT	CASSTHSEGTDTQYF
TRBV21-1	-	TRBJ1-5	once	TGTGCCAGCAGCCACCCGGGGGACACCGATCAGCCCCAGCATTTT	CASSHPGDTDQPQHF
TRBV9	TRBD1	TRBJ1-2	-	TGTGCCAGCAGCGTAGGAACAGGGGATTCGTGGGCCTTC	CASSVGTGDSWAF
TRBV4-1	TRBD1	TRBJ1-6	once	TGCGCCAGCATCGGACAGGGGACTTCACCCCTCCACTTT	CASIGQGTSPLHF
TRBV7-8	TRBD2	TRBJ2-5	once	TGTGCCAGCAGCGAACCAGGGCGGGGGAAAGAGACCCAGTACTTC	CASSEPGRGKETQYF
TRBV2	TRBD1	TRBJ1-2	-	TGTGCCAGCAGGGACACCGGGACAGTTTACGGCTACACCTTC	CASRDTGTVYGYTF
TRBV11-2	-	TRBJ1-1	-	TGTGCCAGCAGCATTGGACAGCACGGTGAAGCTTTCTTT	CASSIGQHGEAFF
TRBV7-6	-	TRBJ2-2	-	TGTGCCAGCAGCTCCCCGGGCTTACATAACACCGGGGAGCTGTTTTTT	CASSSPGLHNTGELFF
TRBV2	TRBD2	TRBJ2-1	-	TGTGCCAGCAGTCAAGGACTAGCGGGCCGACGGGGCAATGAGCAGTTCTTC	CASSQGLAGRRGNEQFF
TRBV18	TRBD1	TRBJ2-5	-	TGTGCCAGCTCACTCGGGACAGTGGAGACCCAGTACTTC	CASSLGTVETQYF
TRBV9	-	TRBJ1-2	few	TGTGCCAGCAGCGTAACCGACAGCGCTTCTAACTATGGCTACACCTTC	CASSVTDSASNYGYTF
TRBV12-5	-	TRBJ1-2	-	TGTGCTAGTGGTTTGACCGGGACGTTCTATGGCTACACCTTC	CASGLTGTFYGYTF
TRBV5-1	TRBD1	TRBJ2-1	once	TGCGCCAGCAGGAAGAGGGACAGCCGGAACAATGAGCAGTTCTTC	CASRKRDSRNNEQFF
TRBV24-1	TRBD2	TRBJ2-1	-	TGTGCCACCAGGACTAGCGGGAGTATGGATGAGCAGTTCTTC	CATRTSGSMDEQFF
TRBV4-3	-	TRBJ1-6	-	TGCGCCAGCAGCCAAGGCCGGGGGAATGTGGATTCACCCCTCCACTTT	CASSQGRGNVDSPLHF
TRBV4-3	TRBD1	TRBJ1-5	once	TGCGCCAGCAGCCAAGAAGTAACGTTTTCGGGCAGGGGGCGAGTGGGCAATCAGCCCCAGCATTTT	CASSQEVTFSGRGRVGNQPQHF
TRBV4-3	-	TRBJ1-2	-	TGCGCCAGCAGCCAACAGGGTTCTGGTCTTTACTATGGCTACACCTTC	CASSQQGSGLYYGYTF
TRBV19	TRBD2	TRBJ2-3	-	TGTGCCAGTAGTATCGGGACTAGCCCGGATACGCAGTATTTT	CASSIGTSPDTQYF
TRBV20-1	TRBD2	TRBJ2-7	-	TGCAGTGCCGGGGGGGCTTACGAGCAGTACTTC	CSAGGAYEQYF
TRBV9	-	TRBJ2-6	-	TGTGCCAGCAGCGTAGGTGGCTCTGGGGCCAACGTCCTGACTTTC	CASSVGGSGANVLTF
TRBV6-5	-	TRBJ2-3	-	TGTGCCAGCCGGAGTTACACAGATACGCAGTATTTT	CASRSYTDTQYF
TRBV6-5	-	TRBJ2-7	-	TGTGCCAGCAATTTTGGTTCCGCGGACGAGCAGTACTTC	CASNFGSADEQYF
TRBV7-9	-	TRBJ1-2	-	TGTGCCAGCAGCCCCCTAAAGGGGGGGGTCGACTATGGCTACACCTTC	CASSPLKGGVDYGYTF
TRBV10-3	TRBD1	TRBJ1-2	-	TGTGCCATCAGTGAGTCGATTGGGACAGGCCGATATGGCTACACCTTC	CAISESIGTGRYGYTF
TRBV19	TRBD1	TRBJ2-4	-	TGTGCCAGTAGTATACAGGGGGCCCAAAACATTCAGTACTTC	CASSIQGAQNIQYF
TRBV10-3	TRBD1	TRBJ1-2	-	TGTGCCATCAGTGAGGACAGGGAGCATGGCTACACCTTC	CAISEDREHGYTF
TRBV6-2/TRBV6-3	TRBD1	TRBJ1-1	-	TGTGCCAGCAGTTACTTTCTGGGACAGGGGGCTGTGGGAGAAGCTTTCTTT	CASSYFLGQGAVGEAFF
TRBV2	-	TRBJ1-5	-	TGTGCCAGCAGGCAAGAGGGGAGGCCCAATCAGCCCCAGCATTTT	CASRQEGRPNQPQHF
TRBV29-1	-	TRBJ1-2	-	TGCAGCTTACAAGGGGACTATGGCTACACCTTC	CSLQGDYGYTF
TRBV24-1	TRBD1	TRBJ1-2	-	TGTGCCACCAGTGATCGGGACAGTCGCTATGGCTACACCTTC	CATSDRDSRYGYTF
TRBV9	-	TRBJ1-1	-	TGTGCCAGCAGCCCTCTCCAGGACAGGAACACTGAAGCTTTCTTT	CASSPLQDRNTEAFF
TRBV5-1	-	TRBJ1-2	-	TGCGCCAGCAGCTTGGCCGGGACAAACTATGGCTACACCTTC	CASSLAGTNYGYTF
TRBV2	-	TRBJ1-2	-	TGTGCCAGCAAGGAGTTAGAGAGCGGCTACACCTTC	CASKELESGYTF
TRBV5-6	TRBD2	TRBJ2-1	-	TGTGCCAGCAGCTTGGCCTTCGGCGGGGGACCCTACAATGAGCAGTTCTTC	CASSLAFGGGPYNEQFF
TRBV6-2/TRBV6-3	-	TRBJ1-2	-	TGTGCCAGCAGTTACTCTGAAACAGGGAGACTCTATGGCTACACCTTC	CASSYSETGRLYGYTF